This passage covers 8 T cell receptor beta chains from one sample sequenced in a study of Ad26.COV2.S vaccination and SARS-CoV-2 variants. Using immunoSEQ multiplex PCR, the repertoire was profiled, and TCRdb retains in-frame clones only, with some absent. The sample has about 350,000 clones; 80% to 90% are singletons. Treatment reported: 19 received Ad26.COV2.S at low or high dose, single or two shots; 5 received placebo; per-sample allocation not given. Repertoires come from day 63 after the first vaccine or placebo injection. This specimen was peripheral blood, taken in a trial of Ad26.COV2.S vaccine versus placebo. These receptors originate from a person between 18 and 65 years old who received the Ad26.COV2.S COVID-19 vaccine or a placebo.

A remark on this clone: Other DNA sequences in the same sample also yield this CDR3. V usage is TRBV2 and J usage is TRBJ1-1, with no clear D. The CDR3 length is 11 residues. V was pared by 8 bases and J by 3 bases, with 7 bases between. Germline CDR1 SNHLY, CDR2 FYNNEI. The chain's CDR3 is CASSGYTEAFF. CDR3 bases: TGTGCCAGCTCTGGATACACTGAAGCTTTCTTT.

The chain combines TRBV13 with TRBJ2-7; D gene uncertain. This CDR3 region has 14 residues. The V end was cut by 5 bases, the J end by 2 bases, with 13 bases between. The V gene's germline CDR1 is PRHDT and CDR2 FYEKMQ (reference sequence). The CDR3 reads CASSGARPPYEQYF. In DNA form, the CDR3 reads TGTGCCAGCAGCGGAGCGAGGCCCCCCTACGAGCAGTACTTC.

This chain uses TRBV7-2 with TRBJ2-7; 7 bases agree with TRBD2. Looked up from germline, CDR1 is SGHTA and CDR2 is FQGNSA. With V trimmed by 1 base and J by 4 bases, 4 bases remained unmatched. CDR3 length equals 14 residues. CDR3 loop: CASSLGSSGYEQYF. In DNA, the CDR3 is TGTGCCAGCAGCTTAGGGTCTAGCGGATACGAGCAGTACTTC.

The chain carries TRBV6-2 or TRBV6-3 and TRBJ2-6, with a tentative D call TRBD2 (5 bases). Germline assignment: CDR1 MNHEY and CDR2 SVGEGT. The V and J ends lost 5 bases and 14 bases respectively, with 19 bases between them. This CDR3 spans 14 amino acids. The CDR3, as DNA: TGTGCCAGCAGTCCCCTCCCCCGGGATCCTATCCTGACTTTC. It encodes CASSPLPRDPILTF.

This clone was seen only a few times. The chain combines TRBV3-1 (or the pseudogene TRBV3-2) with TRBJ1-6; the D is unclear. The CDR3 is 14 residues long. The V gene's germline CDR1 is LGHDT and CDR2 YNNKEL (reference sequence). The V end lost 2 bases, the J end lost 6 bases, and 8 bases lay between the germline ends. The CDR3 region has the DNA TGTGCCAGCAGCCAATCAGACTTTAATTCACCCCTCCACTTT. It encodes CASSQSDFNSPLHF.

This clone came up once. The CDR3 protein is CASSQGRTTFGANVLTF. As DNA, the CDR3 is TGTGCCAGCAGCCAAGGCCGGACTACCTTTGGGGCCAACGTCCTGACTTTC. The chain combines TRBV3-1 (or the pseudogene TRBV3-2) with TRBJ2-6; D perhaps matches TRBD2 (6 bases). The germline CDR1 and CDR2 sequences are LGHDT and YNNKEL (reference sequence). There are 17 residues in the CDR3. Trimming removed 1 base from V and 3 bases from J, with 13 bases in between.

V gene TRBV11-2 combines with J gene TRBJ1-2; 8 positions match TRBD1. Germline trimming cut 5 bases from V and 1 base from J; bases unmatched to any gene: 15. The CDR3 loop spans 18 amino acids. From germline, CDR1 is SGHAT and CDR2 FQNNGV. The CDR3 coding sequence is TGTGCCAGCAGCCCCATCCAGGACAGGGTATTTGGTAACTATGGCTACACCTTC. As protein: CASSPIQDRVFGNYGYTF.

The V gene is TRBV4-1, the J gene TRBJ2-5, with TRBD2 as a possible D gene (7 bases). The germline CDR1 and CDR2 sequences are MGHRA and YSYEKL. V was clipped by 6 bases and J by 0 bases, with 17 bases between them. This CDR3 is 16 amino acids long. This CDR3 is CASRGAYSGYQETQYF. In nucleotides, the CDR3 is TGCGCCAGCAGGGGGGCCTATAGCGGGTACCAAGAGACCCAGTACTTC.